These 32 T cell receptor beta chains came from one sample sequenced in a study of CXCR3-negative and CXCR3-positive naive CD8 T cells. Preparation of TRB cDNA libraries relied on 5' RACE carrying UMI labels. Each CDR3 protein gets one entry in TCRdb, which reprocessed the 5' RACE reads and gives no DNA. This sample's table reports 45,000 or so distinct CDR3 sequences. Material: memory CD8+ T cells from blood. These receptors all come from a human donor in good health. Some clones in this sample may be carry-over from other donors' samples.

This chain links TRBV7-6 with TRBJ2-7; with no DNA, the TCRdb D assignment of TRBD1 cannot be verified. This CDR3 has 14 amino acids. From germline, CDR1 is SGHVS and CDR2 FNYEAQ. The CDR3 region is CASSPNGGPDEQYF.

The J gene is TRBJ2-5, the V gene TRBV3-1; lacking DNA, the TRBD1 call made by TCRdb goes unchecked. Per germline, CDR1 LGHDT and CDR2 YNNKEL (reference sequence). The length of the CDR3 is 12 residues. CDR3 sequence reads: CASSSRQETQYF.

This chain joins TRBV28 and TRBJ2-2. CDR1 is MDHEN, CDR2 SYDVKM, per germline. This CDR3 has 11 residues. This CDR3 is CASSFTGELFF.

V and J are TRBV5-5 and TRBJ2-1; lacking DNA, the TRBD2 call made by TCRdb goes unchecked. CDR3 length: 15 amino acids. CDR1 SGHKS and CDR2 YYEKEE come from the germline V gene (reference sequence). The CDR3 loop is CASSLGRLGYNEQFF.

The V call is TRBV28, the J call TRBJ1-5; the TRBD1 assignment by TCRdb is unverifiable without DNA. This CDR3 region has 14 residues. Germline CDR1 reads MDHEN; CDR2 reads SYDVKM. CDR3 in amino acids: CASHALASNQPQHF.

The V and J genes are TRBV10-3 and TRBJ2-1; TCRdb outputs TRBD1, but without DNA this stays unchecked. This CDR3 is 14 amino acids long. Germline V gives CDR1 ENHRY, CDR2 SYGVKD. The CDR3 is CAISESNGKDEQFF.

J is TRBJ2-5 and V is TRBV12-3 or TRBV12-4; TCRdb's D call of TRBD1 is untestable without DNA. The CDR3 has 13 amino acids. CDR3: CASSRTGEETQYF.

The chain employs TRBV28 and TRBJ2-1; TCRdb returns TRBD1, unconfirmable since there is no DNA. Germline V gene data show CDR1 as MDHEN and CDR2 as SYDVKM. This CDR3 is built from 14 residues. CDR3 sequence: CASRWTGGYNEQFF.

The CDR3 protein is CASSEGQLTWQFF. The V gene is TRBV2, the J gene TRBJ2-1. Looked up from germline, CDR1 is SNHLY and CDR2 is FYNNEI. The CDR3 runs 13 residues.

CDR3: CASSQDKGLNTEAFF. The chain joins TRBV4-3 to TRBJ1-1. The germline CDR1 and CDR2 sequences are LGHNA and YSLEER. The CDR3 is made up of 15 amino acids.

The V call is TRBV7-2, the J call TRBJ2-1; TCRdb proposes TRBD1, but this gene call is untestable without DNA. Germline CDR1 is SGHTA and CDR2 is FQGNSA. CDR3 length equals 13 residues. CDR3 loop: CASSFAPGQELFF.

The chain recombines TRBV7-9 with TRBJ2-2; TCRdb selects TRBD1, and the lack of DNA leaves this call unchecked. The CDR3 sequence is 12 residues long. The germline V gene encodes CDR1 SEHNR and CDR2 FQNEAQ (reference sequence). The CDR3 reads CASSLRGGELFF.

The chain is built from TRBV5-6 and TRBJ2-2; the D call of TRBD2 rests on TCRdb alone, since no DNA is present to check it. The CDR3 totals 14 residues. Germline V gives CDR1 SGHDT, CDR2 YYEEEE. CDR3 sequence reads: CASRNGLNTGELFF.

The chain employs TRBV7-2 and TRBJ2-5. Germline V gene data show CDR1 as SGHTA and CDR2 as FQGNSA. The length of the CDR3 is 14 residues. CDR3 amino acids: CASSLVGLRETQYF.

CDR3: CASSEVRNEQFF. The chain couples TRBV25-1 to TRBJ2-1. This CDR3 contains 12 residues. Germline V gene sequence: CDR1 MGHDK, CDR2 SYGVNS.

The gene calls are TRBV29-1 and TRBJ1-1; TCRdb calls TRBD1, which cannot be checked without DNA. Germline V gives CDR1 SQVTM, CDR2 ANQGSEA. This CDR3 is built from 14 residues. CDR3: CSVGTAGVYAEAFF.

The CDR3 loop is CASSPLRYHEQFF. The chain joins TRBV5-6 to TRBJ2-1. The CDR3 runs 13 residues. Germline V gene sequence: CDR1 SGHDT, CDR2 YYEEEE. Full variable domain (rest looked up from reference TRBV5-6 and TRBJ2-1): DAGVTQSPTHLIKTRGQQVTLRCSPKSGHDTVSWYQQALGQGPQFIFQYYEEEERQRGNFPDRFSGHQFPNYSSELNVNALLLGDSALYLCASSPLRYHEQFFGPGTRLTVL.

The chain carries TRBV23-1 and TRBJ2-5; TCRdb's D call, TRBD1, is unchecked because there is no DNA. TRBV23-1 is an ORF, with its function uncertain. The CDR3 is 14 amino acids. The CDR3 sequence is CASTPQGLQETQYF.

The chain recombines TRBV27 with TRBJ1-5; TCRdb returns TRBD1, unconfirmable since there is no DNA. CDR1 and CDR2 from the germline V gene are MNHEY and SMNVEV (reference sequence). The CDR3 sequence is 16 residues long. The CDR3 sequence: CASSPPPTGLGQPQHF.

The V call is TRBV6-6, the J call TRBJ2-2; absent DNA, TCRdb's TRBD1 call cannot be checked. Germline V CDR1 and CDR2: MNHNY, SVGAGI (reference sequence). The CDR3 is 17 amino acids. The CDR3 loop reads CASRAEQGPPPTGELFF.

The gene calls are TRBV20-1 and TRBJ2-1; TCRdb returns TRBD2, unconfirmable since there is no DNA. The CDR3 spans 13 residues. Germline V lookup: CDR1 DFQATT, CDR2 SNEGSKA (reference sequence). This CDR3 reads CSASDGRAYEQFF.

The J gene is TRBJ2-7, the V gene TRBV29-1. Germline lookup yields CDR1 SQVTM and CDR2 ANQGSEA. The CDR3 runs to 11 residues. The chain's CDR3 is CSVGGIYEQYF.

The V call is TRBV4-2, the J call TRBJ2-7. This CDR3 spans 13 amino acids. Germline CDR1 reads LGHNA; CDR2 reads YNFKEQ. CDR3 region: CASSQSTAYEQYF.

The chain couples TRBV7-9 to TRBJ1-5; TCRdb indicates TRBD1, and absent DNA this call remains unverified. Germline loops: CDR1 SEHNR, CDR2 FQNEAQ (reference sequence). There are 13 residues in the CDR3. CDR3 in amino acids: CASSRPGNQPQHF. The whole variable domain, filled in from reference TRBV7-9 and TRBJ1-5, reads DTGVSQNPRHKITKRGQNVTFRCDPISEHNRLYWYRQTLGQGPEFLTYFQNEAQLEKSRLLSDRFSAERPKGSFSTLEIQRTEQGDSAMYLCASSRPGNQPQHFGDGTRLSIL.

The V gene is TRBV29-1, the J gene TRBJ2-5; the D call of TRBD2 rests on TCRdb alone, since no DNA is present to check it. The CDR3 covers 16 residues. The V gene's germline CDR1 is SQVTM and CDR2 ANQGSEA. CDR3 in amino acids: CSGGPTSGGPQETQYF.

J is TRBJ2-7 and V is TRBV4-1. Germline-derived CDR1 and CDR2 are MGHRA and YSYEKL. CDR3 length equals 14 residues. CDR3: CASSQGLLMGEQYF.

The rearrangement links TRBV5-1 to TRBJ1-1. CDR1 is SGHRS, CDR2 YFSETQ, per germline. This CDR3 is 13 amino acids long. The CDR3 protein is CASSLNTVTEAFF.

This clonotype is medium-sized by frequency. This chain connects TRBV12-3 or TRBV12-4 to TRBJ2-3; there is no DNA to check the TCRdb D call of TRBD2. The CDR3 has 17 residues. The chain's CDR3 is CASSSTSGGSSTDTQYF.

The chain joins TRBV3-1 to TRBJ2-5; without DNA, the TCRdb call of TRBD2 cannot be checked. The CDR3 runs to 17 residues. CDR1 and CDR2 (germline): LGHDT, YNNKEL (reference sequence). This CDR3 reads CASSRGSTSGAPETQYF.

J is TRBJ1-2 and V is TRBV9; absent DNA, TCRdb's TRBD1 call cannot be checked. The CDR3 is 15 amino acids. Germline V gene data show CDR1 as SGDLS and CDR2 as YYNGEE. CDR3 protein: CASSVAPGQNYGYTF.

V and J are TRBV29-1 and TRBJ2-7; TCRdb's assignment of TRBD2 cannot be checked, as there is no DNA. The CDR3 sequence is 14 residues long. Germline CDR1 reads SQVTM; CDR2 reads ANQGSEA. The CDR3 reads CSVERRGVTYEQYF.

This chain joins TRBV7-9 and TRBJ1-2; TCRdb's D call, TRBD1, is unchecked because there is no DNA. This CDR3 region has 14 residues. CDR1 is SEHNR and CDR2 is FQNEAQ in the germline V gene (reference sequence). This CDR3 is CASSLVTGDYGYTF.